The clone carrying this T cell receptor (beta chain) was found many times. Its target is unknown. TCRdb reprocessed the 5' RACE reads with MiXCR, giving one entry per CDR3 protein. Of more than 300,000 distinct CDR3 sequences detected, 11% appear once; the ten largest clones hold around 8.4%. The CDR3 is 16 amino acids. The V end lost 1 base, the J end lost 3 bases, and 12 bases lay between the germline ends. Germline CDR1 and CDR2: SGHTA and FQGNSA. The data derive from a study of CD8 T cells in ankylosing spondylitis. Points from the study as a whole: Peripheral blood held disease-linked clones only at relatively low frequency, and these were CD8+. Researchers reportedly found disease-linked clones significantly enriched in matched ankylosing spondylitis synovial fluid. Roughly 8 highly homologous variants made up a TCR beta motif, and this motif appeared characteristic of ankylosing spondylitis blood.

The chain links TRBV7-2 to TRBJ2-2; D not resolved. This TCR was recovered from a female donor with ankylosing spondylitis or in good health (not recorded which). Sequenced: blood, either unsorted or a sorted T cell fraction (not recorded which). The CDR3 loop reads CASSLGRRSYTGELFF. In nucleotides, the CDR3 is TGTGCCAGCAGCTTAGGTCGACGAAGTTACACCGGGGAGCTGTTTTTT.